Shown below are 10 T cell receptor beta chains from a single sample sequenced in a study of identical twins. MiXCR, run by TCRdb on the 5' RACE reads, gives a single entry per CDR3 protein. Found here are around 490,000 distinct CDR3 sequences, approximately 15% of them singletons; the top ten hold more than 0.8%. The data also belong to a second study, concerning yellow fever vaccine responses in identical twins.

The source material was CD4+ T cells sorted from blood. The receptors originated from a woman aged 18-30 years in good health.

The rearrangement joins TRBV20-1 to TRBJ2-7; 7 bases line up with TRBD1. Trimming removed 2 bases from V and 5 bases from J; junction bases left unmatched: 12. The germline CDR1 and CDR2 sequences are DFQATT and SNEGSKA (reference sequence). The CDR3 length is 15 residues. The CDR3 DNA reads as TGCAGTGCTAGACCTATTGGGACAGATTACCACGAGCAGTACTTC. Protein product: CSARPIGTDYHEQYF.

This clonotype was detected a few times. The genes are TRBV27 and TRBJ2-7; possibly TRBD1 or TRBD2 for D (5 bases each). Germline-derived CDR1 and CDR2 are MNHEY and SMNVEV (reference sequence). Trimming left V 6 bases short and J 2 bases short, with 20 bases between. This CDR3 spans 16 amino acids. The CDR3, as DNA: TGTGCCAGCAGCTGGTTGAGGGGATACCAAACCTACGAGCAGTACTTC. Amino acid sequence: CASSWLRGYQTYEQYF.

The rearrangement joins TRBV25-1 to TRBJ1-2; a weak D match, TRBD1 (5 bases). The germline CDR1 and CDR2 sequences are MGHDK and SYGVNS. Trimming took off 8 bases at V and 8 bases at J, with 15 bases between the two ends. This CDR3 spans 12 amino acids. This CDR3 is CASARDLEGYTF. The CDR3 coding sequence is TGTGCCAGCGCTCGGGACCTCGAGGGCTACACCTTC.

The CDR3 protein is CSASHKGGNSPLHF. The CDR3 bases are TGCAGTGCTAGTCACAAGGGGGGTAATTCACCCCTCCACTTT. The chain carries TRBV20-1 and TRBJ1-6; tentatively, D is TRBD1 (6 bases). Per the germline V gene, CDR1 is DFQATT and CDR2 is SNEGSKA (reference sequence). The CDR3 has 14 amino acids. V lost 3 bases and J lost 6, with 12 bases in between.

Only a few counts were recorded for this clonotype. J is TRBJ2-4 and V is TRBV6-1; D call uncertain. The germline V and J ends were trimmed by 1 base and 0 bases, with 7 bases remaining between them. The CDR3 length is 15 residues. Germline-derived CDR1 and CDR2 are MNHNS and SASEGT. The CDR3 coding sequence is TGTGCCAGCAGTGAAGGTGCACCAGCCAAAAACATTCAGTACTTC. Amino acids: CASSEGAPAKNIQYF.

The chain is built from TRBV10-2 and TRBJ2-5; 7 positions match TRBD2. CDR1 and CDR2 from the germline V gene are WSHSY and SAAADI. Unmatched junction bases numbered 11, after V lost 1 base and J lost 0 bases. This CDR3 region has 18 residues. The CDR3 sequence is CASSEYPRMSGDQETQYF. CDR3 sequence (DNA): TGCGCCAGCAGTGAGTACCCTAGGATGAGCGGGGACCAAGAGACCCAGTACTTC.

Comment on this clonotype: A junction boundary mismatches the germline segment, possibly from a read error. CDR3 sequence: CASPTRDSRYQETQYF. CDR3 bases: TGTGCCAGCCCAACGAGGGACTCCCGGTACCAAGAGACCCAATACTTC. The V and J genes are TRBV6-2 or TRBV6-3 and TRBJ2-5; possible D gene TRBD2, 6 bases. CDR1 is MNHEY, CDR2 SVGEGT, per germline. The CDR3 sequence is 16 residues long.

There are a few counts of this clonotype. The rearrangement uses TRBV7-9 and TRBJ2-7; no clear D. The CDR3 sequence is 12 residues long. With 2 bases removed from V and 6 bases from J, the gap between germline ends came to 8 bases. Germline values: CDR1 SEHNR, CDR2 FQNEAQ (reference sequence). The CDR3 coding sequence is TGTGCCAGCAGCTTACACGCGAGCGAGCAGTACTTC. It translates to CASSLHASEQYF.

This clonotype came up many times. The rearrangement links TRBV20-1 to TRBJ2-1; 7 nucleotides match TRBD2. V lost 0 bases and J lost 10; bases outside the gene matches: 18. The CDR3 spans 17 residues. Germline-derived CDR1 and CDR2 are DFQATT and SNEGSKA (reference sequence). CDR3 loop: CSARDLGGRAGRGEQFF. As DNA, the CDR3 is TGCAGTGCTAGAGATTTGGGAGGGAGGGCCGGTCGGGGCGAGCAGTTCTTC.

This clonotype turned up a few times. The J gene is TRBJ2-2, the V gene TRBV9; D may match TRBD1 or TRBD2 (6 bases each). Deletions cut 6 bases from V and 6 bases from J, with 15 bases between. Germline values: CDR1 SGDLS, CDR2 YYNGEE. The CDR3 is made up of 14 amino acids. CDR3 sequence reads: CASTGASWPGELFF. Here the CDR3 DNA reads TGTGCCAGCACGGGGGCTAGCTGGCCCGGGGAGCTGTTTTTT.